One and the same sample provided the 10 T cell receptor beta chains below, sequenced in a study of PD-1 blockade in mismatch repair-deficient tumors. Method: immunoSEQ multiplex PCR; TCRdb's copy keeps in-frame clones and lacks some. There are some 66,000 clones in the sample; about 91% occur only once, and roughly 14% lies in the top ten. Sequencing was performed on peripheral blood, taken 52 weeks after starting pembrolizumab. These receptors all come from an adult with mismatch repair-deficient cancer.

This clone has only one observation. The chain has TRBV6-5 and TRBJ2-7, with D possibly TRBD2 on 5 matching bases. CDR1 and CDR2 (germline): MNHEY, SVGAGI. V lost 6 bases and J lost 7, with 10 bases in between. The length of the CDR3 is 11 residues. CDR3 sequence (DNA): TGTGCCAGCAGCGGGATGTGGGAGCAGTACTTC. Translation: CASSGMWEQYF.

The rearrangement links TRBV25-1 to TRBJ2-3, with D uncertain. The CDR3 length is 13 residues. Germline CDR1 reads MGHDK; CDR2 reads SYGVNS. Trimming stripped 3 bases from V and 7 bases from J, with 11 bases between. CDR3 loop: CASSEGFPYTQYF. CDR3 nucleotides: TGTGCCAGCAGTGAGGGCTTCCCCTATACGCAGTATTTT. Looking up the rest from reference TRBV25-1 and TRBJ2-3 gives the full variable domain: EADIYQTPRYLVIGTGKKITLECSQTMGHDKMYWYQQDPGMELHLIHYSYGVNSTEKGDLSSESTVSRIRTEHFPLTLESARPSHTSQYLCASSEGFPYTQYFGPGTRLTVL.

DNA of the CDR3: TGTGCCAGCAGCTCGCTAGGTTACACTGAAGCTTTCTTT. As protein: CASSSLGYTEAFF. The chain carries TRBV11-3 and TRBJ1-1; D is uncertain. Germline CDR1 and CDR2: SGHNT and YENEEA. CDR3 length: 13 amino acids. V gave up 4 bases and J gave up 3 bases, with 9 bases separating them.

This chain uses TRBV28 with TRBJ2-7; perhaps TRBD1 as D (6 bases). This CDR3 is built from 14 residues. Trimming took 7 bases from V and 5 from J, leaving 18 bases between them. Per the germline V gene, CDR1 is MDHEN and CDR2 is SYDVKM. This CDR3 is CASNKRDKSHEQYF. Written as DNA, the CDR3 is TGTGCCAGCAACAAACGGGACAAGTCCCACGAGCAGTACTTC.

The chain has TRBV5-4 and TRBJ2-6; possibly TRBD1 or TRBD2 for D (5 bases each). Deletions cut 6 bases from V and 0 bases from J, with 16 bases between. The length of the CDR3 is 17 residues. Germline loops: CDR1 SGHNT, CDR2 YYREEE (reference sequence). The CDR3 DNA reads as TGTGCCAGCACCAAAATGGGACGGACCTCTGGGGCCAACGTCCTGACTTTC. It encodes CASTKMGRTSGANVLTF.

The chain couples TRBV5-1 to TRBJ2-2; D remains unclear. The CDR3 runs to 13 residues. The germline V gene has CDR1 SGHRS and CDR2 YFSETQ. Trimming stripped 1 base from V and 6 bases from J, with 7 bases between. The DNA for the CDR3 is TGCGCCAGCAGCTTGCCTGACCCCGGGGAGCTGTTTTTT. Translating it yields CASSLPDPGELFF.

This chain uses TRBV5-6 with TRBJ2-7; 9 bases fit TRBD1. With 2 bases clipped from V and 6 bases from J, the junction kept 6 bases outside the gene matches. The CDR3 covers 14 residues. Germline CDR1 reads SGHDT; CDR2 reads YYEEEE. CDR3 in amino acids: CASSLGQGIGEQYF. CDR3 bases: TGTGCCAGCAGCTTAGGACAGGGGATTGGCGAGCAGTACTTC.

This clone was counted once. The chain couples TRBV2 to TRBJ2-6; TRBD2 aligns across 16 bases. CDR1 SNHLY and CDR2 FYNNEI come from the germline V gene. Germline trimming cut 3 bases from V and 2 bases from J; bases unmatched to any gene: 4. This CDR3 contains 19 residues. The chain's CDR3 is CASSDGTSGRAPGANVLTF. The DNA of the CDR3 is TGTGCCAGCAGTGATGGGACTAGCGGGAGGGCTCCTGGGGCCAACGTCCTGACTTTC.

This chain uses TRBV5-1 with TRBJ2-7, with 7 bases lining up with TRBD2. The junction had 5 bases not matched to a gene; V was cut back by 5 bases and J by 3 bases. This CDR3 contains 13 residues. Looked up from germline, CDR1 is SGHRS and CDR2 is YFSETQ. The DNA for the CDR3 is TGCGCCAGCAGGTGGGACTATTTCTACGAGCAGTACTTC. Amino acids: CASRWDYFYEQYF.

V usage is TRBV10-3 and J usage is TRBJ2-7; TRBD2 might be the D (5 bases). The CDR3 covers 14 residues. The V end was cut by 3 bases, the J end by 2 bases, with 11 bases between. Per germline, CDR1 ENHRY and CDR2 SYGVKD. CDR3 DNA sequence: TGTGCCATCAGTGAAGGACTTAGCACCTACGAGCAGTACTTC. Encoded protein: CAISEGLSTYEQYF.